The present T cell receptor (beta chain) was sequenced within a study of blood T cell repertoires in COVID-19. The table came from immunoSEQ multiplex PCR; TCRdb's copy has only in-frame clones and leaves some out. The sample holds roughly 250,000 clones; 86% are singletons and the top ten take approximately 2.1%. The V segment lost 6 bases and the J segment 2 bases; nucleotides outside the gene matches: 2. The germline V gene has CDR1 MNHEY and CDR2 SVGAGI. The length of the CDR3 is 13 residues. Points on this clone: The sample carries other DNA sequences with the same CDR3.

This chain uses TRBV6-5 with TRBJ1-2; the match to TRBD1 covers 8 bases. Sequenced sample: PBMCs or T cells enriched from blood (not recorded which). The clonotype was recovered from a woman between 45 and 60 years old who had recovered from COVID-19. Here the CDR3 DNA reads TGTGCCAGCAGCCGGGACAGGAACTATGGCTACACCTTC. Translated: CASSRDRNYGYTF.